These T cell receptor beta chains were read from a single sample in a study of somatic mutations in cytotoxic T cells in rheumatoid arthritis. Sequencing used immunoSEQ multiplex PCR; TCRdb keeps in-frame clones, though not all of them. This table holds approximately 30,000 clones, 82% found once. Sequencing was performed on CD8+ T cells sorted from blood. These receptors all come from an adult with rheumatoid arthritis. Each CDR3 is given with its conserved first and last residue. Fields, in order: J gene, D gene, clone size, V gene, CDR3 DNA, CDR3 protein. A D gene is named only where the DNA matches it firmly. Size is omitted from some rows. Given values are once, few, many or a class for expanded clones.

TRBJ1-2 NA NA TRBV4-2 TGTGCCAGCAGCCAAGTACGGGGCGGGGGGGGCTATGGCTACACCTTC CASSQVRGGGGYGYTF
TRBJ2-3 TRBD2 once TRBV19 TGTGCCAGTACCTCCGGGACTAGCATAGATACGCAGTATTTT CASTSGTSIDTQYF
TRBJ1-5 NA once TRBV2 TGTGCCAGCAGGGACCGAAGATATAGCAATCAGCCCCAGCATTTT CASRDRRYSNQPQHF
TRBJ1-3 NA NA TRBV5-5 TGTGCCAGCCTGATAGACCCTGGAAACACCATATATTTT CASLIDPGNTIYF
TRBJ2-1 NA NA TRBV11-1 TGTGCCAGCAACCCGAGGGGGGGGTTTGAGCAGTTCTTC CASNPRGGFEQFF
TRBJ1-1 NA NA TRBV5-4 TGTGCCAGCAGCTTGAACAGGGCGAACACTGAAGCTTTCTTT CASSLNRANTEAFF
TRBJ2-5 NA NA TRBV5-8 TGTGCCAGCAGCAACCGGGCGTACCAAGAGACCCAGTACTTC CASSNRAYQETQYF
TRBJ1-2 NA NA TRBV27 TGTGCCAGCAGTCTTAACTATGGCTACACCTTC CASSLNYGYTF
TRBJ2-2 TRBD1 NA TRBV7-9 TGTGCCAGCAGCTCACTCGACAGGGGGATCTCCGGGGAGCTGTTTTTT CASSSLDRGISGELFF
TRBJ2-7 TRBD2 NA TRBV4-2 TGTGCCAGCAGCCAAGGGGACGGACTAGCGGGAGACTACGAGCAGTACTTC CASSQGDGLAGDYEQYF
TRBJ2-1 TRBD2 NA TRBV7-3 TGTGCCAGCAGCTTAACCCCCCTTGGGAGGGCCTCCTACAATGAGCAGTTCTTC CASSLTPLGRASYNEQFF
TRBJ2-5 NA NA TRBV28 TGTGCCAGCAGTTTGGGGCAGGGCCCTCAAGAGACCCAGTACTTC CASSLGQGPQETQYF
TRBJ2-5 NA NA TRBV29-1 TGCAGCGTTGGGTTTGAGACCCAGTACTTC CSVGFETQYF
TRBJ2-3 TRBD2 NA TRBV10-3 TGTGCCATCAGTGAGTTAGCGGGAACCTCCTCTGAATCAGATACGCAGTATTTT CAISELAGTSSESDTQYF
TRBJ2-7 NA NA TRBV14 TGTGCCAGCAGCCGGACAGAAAGGTCCGAGCAGTACTTC CASSRTERSEQYF
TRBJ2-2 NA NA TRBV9 TGTGCCAGCAGCGCACAGGGTGCCGGGGAGCTGTTTTTT CASSAQGAGELFF
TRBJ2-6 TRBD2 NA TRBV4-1 TGCGCCAGCAGCCTTTCCCGACTAGCGGGAGGGAGCTCTGGGGCCAACGTCCTGACTTTC CASSLSRLAGGSSGANVLTF
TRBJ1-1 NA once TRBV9 TGTGCCAGCAGTACAGGAGACAACACTGAAGCTTTCTTT CASSTGDNTEAFF
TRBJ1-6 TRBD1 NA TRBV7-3 TGTGCCAGCAGCACATCTGCGGACAGGGATAATTCACCGCCTTTACCCCTCCACTTT CASSTSADRDNSPPLPLHF
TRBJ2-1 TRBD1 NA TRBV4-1 TGCGCCAGCAGCCCTTCGGGACAGTTGGTTGAGCAGTTCTTC CASSPSGQLVEQFF